Below, 13 T cell receptor beta chains from the same sample are listed, as sequenced in a study of T cells in Graves' hyperthyroidism and ophthalmopathy. Amplification of TCR beta CDR3 regions was performed using RNA transcripts as template. The primer set for the first-round RT-PCR of the TCR CDR3 was HTBI. TCRdb re-derived calls from the multiplex PCR reads in MiXCR, one entry per CDR3 protein. The table shows around 600,000 distinct CDR3 sequences, with more than 12% occurring only once. Material for sequencing was blood. Source of these receptors: a woman in her 50s with Graves' ophthalmopathy.

This clonotype was found many times. The chain uses TRBV6-6 and TRBJ1-3; possible D gene TRBD1, 6 bases. The CDR3 sequence is 16 residues long. The ends were cut back, 2 bases at V and 0 bases at J, with 11 bases in the middle. CDR1 and CDR2 (germline): MNHNY, SVGAGI (reference sequence). CDR3: CASSYLTGASGNTIYF. The CDR3 DNA sequence: TGTGCCAGCAGTTACCTGACAGGCGCCTCTGGAAACACCATATATTTT.

The chain combines TRBV29-1 with TRBJ1-2; no firm D call. The CDR3 is 13 residues long. CDR1 SQVTM and CDR2 ANQGSEA come from the germline V gene. V shed 1 base and J shed 4 bases, with 10 bases lying between them. The CDR3: CSVEVPDTYGYTF. The CDR3 bases are TGCAGCGTTGAAGTGCCAGATACCTATGGCTACACCTTC.

This clonotype has just a few counts. This chain's CDR3 is CASSDQILSNQPQHF. The CDR3 DNA reads TGTGCCAGCAGTGACCAGATACTTAGCAATCAGCCCCAGCATTTT. The J gene is TRBJ1-5, the V gene TRBV2; D gene uncertain. Trimming took 3 bases from V and 0 from J, leaving 9 bases between them. The CDR3 runs 15 residues. Per the germline V gene, CDR1 is SNHLY and CDR2 is FYNNEI.

Ten or more counts support this clonotype. The gene calls are TRBV12-3 or TRBV12-4 and TRBJ2-1, with 11 nucleotides matching TRBD2. This CDR3 has 15 amino acids. The J segment lost 6 bases and the V segment lost 3 bases, leaving 4 bases of the junction unmatched. CDR3: CASSFGTSGFNEQFF. The CDR3 DNA follows: TGTGCCAGCAGTTTCGGGACTAGCGGATTCAATGAGCAGTTCTTC.

This clonotype was detected many times. The genes are TRBV5-1 and TRBJ2-3, with D perhaps TRBD1 or TRBD2 (5 bases each). Germline values: CDR1 SGHRS, CDR2 YFSETQ. The CDR3 spans 16 residues. V was trimmed by 0 bases and J by 6 bases, leaving 17 bases between them. The CDR3 DNA sequence: TGCGCCAGCAGCTTGGGCCCCCGGAAAGGGACGGATACGCAGTATTTT. The encoded protein is CASSLGPRKGTDTQYF.

This clonotype has ten or more counts. The chain recombines TRBV20-1 with TRBJ2-7, with 7 bases that match TRBD2. Germline values: CDR1 DFQATT, CDR2 SNEGSKA (reference sequence). J gave up 2 bases and V 6 bases, and 13 bases lay outside the gene matches. The CDR3 runs to 15 residues. The CDR3 DNA reads TGCAGTGCCACCCCGTTTCCGGGAGGCACCTACGAGCAGTACTTC. It codes for CSATPFPGGTYEQYF.

This clonotype was seen repeatedly, ten times or more. The rearrangement joins TRBV3-1 to TRBJ2-1; D may correspond to TRBD1 or TRBD2 (5 bases each). CDR3 size: 15 residues. Looked up from germline, CDR1 is LGHDT and CDR2 is YNNKEL (reference sequence). V shed 4 bases and J shed 6 bases, with 16 bases lying between them. CDR3: CASSPRDGSGNEQFF. Here the CDR3 DNA reads TGTGCCAGCAGCCCCAGGGACGGGTCCGGCAATGAGCAGTTCTTC.

About this clonotype: Given a much more abundant clone one base away, this may be a read error. The rearrangement joins TRBV28 to TRBJ2-1; 9 nucleotides match TRBD1. From germline, CDR1 is MDHEN and CDR2 SYDVKM. The CDR3 is 14 amino acids. Here the CDR3 reads CASSPGQGWNGQFF. CDR3 coding DNA: TGTGCCAGCAGTCCCGGACAGGGGTGGAATGGGCAGTTCTTC.

This chain connects TRBV11-2 to TRBJ2-1, with unresolved D. This CDR3 contains 15 residues. V was clipped by 5 bases and J by 7 bases, with 18 bases between them. Germline-derived CDR1 and CDR2 are SGHAT and FQNNGV. The CDR3 nucleotides read TGTGCCAGCAGCCACAATGTAGGGTCCACGAATGAGCAGTTCTTC. This sequence encodes CASSHNVGSTNEQFF.

This clonotype appeared many times. The J gene is TRBJ1-2, the V gene TRBV3-1; TRBD1 matches 11 bases. The CDR3 consists of 16 residues. Per germline, CDR1 LGHDT and CDR2 YNNKEL (reference sequence). Unmatched junction bases numbered 4, after V lost 0 bases and J lost 4 bases. The CDR3 sequence: CASSQDGTGGVYGYTF. The DNA for the CDR3 is TGTGCCAGCAGCCAAGATGGGACAGGGGGAGTCTATGGCTACACCTTC.

The rearrangement joins TRBV10-3 to TRBJ1-5; D is perhaps TRBD1 (5 bases). Germline-derived CDR1 and CDR2 are ENHRY and SYGVKD. V was cut by 5 bases and J by 0 bases, with 11 bases left in between. The length of the CDR3 is 15 residues. Here the CDR3 DNA reads TGTGCCATCAGTTCAGGGACGGATAGCAATCAGCCCCAGCATTTT. This codes for CAISSGTDSNQPQHF.

This clonotype has just a few counts. The chain couples TRBV28 to TRBJ2-4; D perhaps matches TRBD2 (6 bases). CDR3 length: 14 residues. Between the trimmed V and J ends, which lost 2 bases and 2 bases, there was a span of 7 bases. Germline-derived CDR1 and CDR2 are MDHEN and SYDVKM. CDR3 region: CASSLGGTKNIQYF. The DNA for the CDR3 is TGTGCCAGCAGTTTAGGAGGGACCAAAAACATTCAGTACTTC.

This clonotype was counted at least ten times. This chain uses TRBV12-3 or TRBV12-4 with TRBJ2-1, with D possibly matching TRBD1 (6 bases). This CDR3 spans 13 amino acids. V gave up 3 bases and J gave up 6 bases, with 9 bases separating them. CDR3 sequence (DNA): TGTGCCAGCAGTTTCATGGGGGCCAATGAGCAGTTCTTC. Amino acids: CASSFMGANEQFF.